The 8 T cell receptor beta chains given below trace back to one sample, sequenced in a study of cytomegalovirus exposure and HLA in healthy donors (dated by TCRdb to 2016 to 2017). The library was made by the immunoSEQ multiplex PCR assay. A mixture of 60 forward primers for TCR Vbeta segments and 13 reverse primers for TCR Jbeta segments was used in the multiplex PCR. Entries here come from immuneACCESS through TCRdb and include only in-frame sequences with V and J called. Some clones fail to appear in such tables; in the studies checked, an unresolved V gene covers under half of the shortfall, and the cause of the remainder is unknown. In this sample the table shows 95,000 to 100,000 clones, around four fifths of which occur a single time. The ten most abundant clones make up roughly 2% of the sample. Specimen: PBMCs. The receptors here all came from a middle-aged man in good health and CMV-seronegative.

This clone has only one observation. The CDR3 nucleotides read TGTGCCAGCAGAGGGGGCCCCAAGGGGGAGCAGTTCTTC. Amino acid sequence: CASRGGPKGEQFF. The chain joins TRBV11-3 to TRBJ2-1; 7 bases map to TRBD1. The CDR3 totals 13 residues. V shed 6 bases, J shed 10 bases, and the junction held 9 bases outside the gene matches. Germline CDR1 and CDR2: SGHNT and YENEEA. Full variable domain (outside the CDR3, taken from reference TRBV11-3 and TRBJ2-1): EAGVVQSPRYKIIEKKQPVAFWCNPISGHNTLYWYLQNLGQGPELLIRYENEEAVDDSQLPKDRFSAERLKGVDSTLKIQPAELGDSAVYLCASRGGPKGEQFFGPGTRLTVL.

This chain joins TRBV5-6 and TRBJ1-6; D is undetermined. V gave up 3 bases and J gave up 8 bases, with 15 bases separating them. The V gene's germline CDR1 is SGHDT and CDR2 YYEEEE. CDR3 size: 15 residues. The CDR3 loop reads CASSWREAAYSPLHF. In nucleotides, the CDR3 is TGTGCCAGCAGCTGGAGAGAGGCAGCTTATTCACCCCTCCACTTT.

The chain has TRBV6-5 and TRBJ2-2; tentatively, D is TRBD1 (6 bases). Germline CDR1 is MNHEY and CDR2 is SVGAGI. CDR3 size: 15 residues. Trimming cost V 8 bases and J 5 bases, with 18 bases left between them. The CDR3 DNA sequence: TGTGCCAGCGTGAGGGGGACCCCTGGTACCGGGGAGCTGTTTTTT. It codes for CASVRGTPGTGELFF.

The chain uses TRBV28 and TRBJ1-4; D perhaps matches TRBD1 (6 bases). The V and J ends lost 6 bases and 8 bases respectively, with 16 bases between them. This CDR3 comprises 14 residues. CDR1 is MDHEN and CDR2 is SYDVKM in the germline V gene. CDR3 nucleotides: TGTGCCAGCAGCAATACCCCAGGGGTGGAAAAACTGTTTTTT. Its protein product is CASSNTPGVEKLFF.

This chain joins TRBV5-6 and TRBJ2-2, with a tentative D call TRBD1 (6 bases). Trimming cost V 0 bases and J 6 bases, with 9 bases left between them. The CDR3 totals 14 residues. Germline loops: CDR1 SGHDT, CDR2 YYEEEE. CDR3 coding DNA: TGTGCCAGCAGCTTGGGGACAGATCCCGGGGAGCTGTTTTTT. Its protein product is CASSLGTDPGELFF.

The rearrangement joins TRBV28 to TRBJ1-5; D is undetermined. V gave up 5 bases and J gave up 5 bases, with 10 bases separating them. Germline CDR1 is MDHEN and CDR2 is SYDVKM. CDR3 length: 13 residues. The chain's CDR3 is CASSRGPYQPQHF. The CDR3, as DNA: TGTGCCAGCAGTCGGGGTCCGTATCAGCCCCAGCATTTT.

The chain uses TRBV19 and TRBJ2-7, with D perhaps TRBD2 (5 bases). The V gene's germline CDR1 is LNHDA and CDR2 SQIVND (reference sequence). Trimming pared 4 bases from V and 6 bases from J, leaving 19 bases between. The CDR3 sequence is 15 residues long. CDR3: CASSTAHQLEPEQYF. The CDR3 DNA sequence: TGTGCCAGTAGTACCGCGCACCAACTAGAGCCCGAGCAGTACTTC.

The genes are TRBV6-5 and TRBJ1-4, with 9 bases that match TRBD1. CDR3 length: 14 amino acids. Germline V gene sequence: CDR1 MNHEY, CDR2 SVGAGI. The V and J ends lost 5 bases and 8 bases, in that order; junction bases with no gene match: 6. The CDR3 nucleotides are TGTGCCAGCAGTAAGGACAGGGGTGGGGAAAAACTGTTTTTT. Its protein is CASSKDRGGEKLFF.